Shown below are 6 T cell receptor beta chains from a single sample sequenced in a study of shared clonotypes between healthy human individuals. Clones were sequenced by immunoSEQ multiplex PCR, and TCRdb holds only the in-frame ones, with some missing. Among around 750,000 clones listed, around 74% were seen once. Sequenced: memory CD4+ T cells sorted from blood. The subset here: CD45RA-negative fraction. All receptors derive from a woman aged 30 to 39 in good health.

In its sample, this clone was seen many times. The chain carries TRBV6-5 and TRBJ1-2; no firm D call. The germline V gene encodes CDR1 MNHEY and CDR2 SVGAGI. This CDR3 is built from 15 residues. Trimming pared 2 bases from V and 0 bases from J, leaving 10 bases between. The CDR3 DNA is TGTGCCAGCAGTTACAATCAGCGAGCTAACTATGGCTACACCTTC. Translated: CASSYNQRANYGYTF.

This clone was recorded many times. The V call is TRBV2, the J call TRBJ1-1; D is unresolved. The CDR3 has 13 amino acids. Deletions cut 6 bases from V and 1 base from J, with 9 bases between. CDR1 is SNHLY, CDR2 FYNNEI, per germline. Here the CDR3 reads CASRPRRNTEAFF. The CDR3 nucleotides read TGTGCCAGCAGGCCAAGGCGGAACACTGAAGCTTTCTTT.

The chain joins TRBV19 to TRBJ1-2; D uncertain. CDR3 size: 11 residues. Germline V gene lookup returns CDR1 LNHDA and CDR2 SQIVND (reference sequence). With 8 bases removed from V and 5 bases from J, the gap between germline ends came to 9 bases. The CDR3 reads CASGSAYGYTF. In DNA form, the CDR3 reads TGTGCCAGTGGGTCCGCTTATGGCTACACCTTC.

CDR3 sequence reads: CASSLGGGRGYEQYF. The DNA for the CDR3 is TGTGCCAGCAGTTTGGGAGGCGGGAGGGGATACGAGCAGTACTTC. V is TRBV28 and J is TRBJ2-7; 9 bases align to TRBD2. The V gene's germline CDR1 is MDHEN and CDR2 SYDVKM. The trim removed 3 bases at V and 4 bases at J, leaving 7 bases unmatched. The CDR3 totals 15 residues.

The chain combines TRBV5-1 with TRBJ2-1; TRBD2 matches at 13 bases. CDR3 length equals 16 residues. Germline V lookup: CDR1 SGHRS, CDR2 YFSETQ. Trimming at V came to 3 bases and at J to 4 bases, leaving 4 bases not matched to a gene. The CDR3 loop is CASSWTSGSGYNEQFF. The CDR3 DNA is TGCGCCAGCAGCTGGACTAGCGGGAGTGGGTACAATGAGCAGTTCTTC. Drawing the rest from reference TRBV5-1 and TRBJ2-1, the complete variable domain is KAGVTQTPRYLIKTRGQQVTLSCSPISGHRSVSWYQQTPGQGLQFLFEYFSETQRNKGNFPGRFSGRQFSNSRSEMNVSTLELGDSALYLCASSWTSGSGYNEQFFGPGTRLTVL.

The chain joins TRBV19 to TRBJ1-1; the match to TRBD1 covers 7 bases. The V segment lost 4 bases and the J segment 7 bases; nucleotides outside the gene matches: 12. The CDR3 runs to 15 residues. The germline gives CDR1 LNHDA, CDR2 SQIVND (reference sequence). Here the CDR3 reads CASSTVGEGANEAFF. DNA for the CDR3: TGTGCCAGTAGTACCGTGGGGGAGGGGGCCAATGAAGCTTTCTTT.